This passage covers 24 T cell receptor beta chains from one sample sequenced in a study of T-cell memory formation after mild COVID-19 (dated by TCRdb to 2020 to 2023). Libraries were built with 5' RACE. Sequencing relied on an Illumina NovaSeq 6000. TCRdb trimmed the raw reads at Q25, called clones with MiXCR and kept productive beta chains. All rows with the same CDR3 protein become a single entry with the most common DNA and genes. The sample contains roughly 560,000 distinct CDR3 sequences, roughly 20% of them found a single time. The top ten clonotypes cover roughly an eighth of the sample. Sequenced sample: PBMCs or a T cell subset sorted from them (not recorded which). Receptors were obtained from an adult woman who had mild COVID-19 (a few samples of this study predate the infection). The sample titles of this study are shuffled in the database, so cell type and time point are left out; the donor was told from shared clones.

The chain employs TRBV7-2 and TRBJ1-3; D is uncertain. CDR1 and CDR2 (germline): SGHTA, FQGNSA. Trimming stripped 0 bases from V and 0 bases from J, with 9 bases between. The CDR3 covers 16 residues. In nucleotides, the CDR3 is TGTGCCAGCAGCTTAGCCCCTCCTTCCTCTGGAAACACCATATATTTT. Its translation: CASSLAPPSSGNTIYF.

This clonotype came up many times. J is TRBJ2-1 and V is TRBV18; D may be TRBD1 or TRBD2 (6 bases each). Trimming stripped 2 bases from V and 5 bases from J, with 25 bases between. CDR3 length: 19 amino acids. Germline V CDR1 and CDR2: KGHSH, LQKENI. The chain's CDR3 is CASSPSRSYRVGLHNEQFF. The CDR3 DNA reads TGTGCCAGCTCACCATCACGGTCTTACAGGGTGGGACTCCACAATGAGCAGTTCTTC. Looking up the rest from reference TRBV18 and TRBJ2-1 gives the full variable domain: NAGVMQNPRHLVRRRGQEARLRCSPMKGHSHVYWYRQLPEEGLKFMVYLQKENIIDESGMPKERFSAEFPKEGPSILRIQQVVRGDSAAYFCASSPSRSYRVGLHNEQFFGPGTRLTVL.

This clonotype was seen a handful of times. The V gene is TRBV20-1, the J gene TRBJ2-3; 8 bases line up with TRBD2. Per the germline V gene, CDR1 is DFQATT and CDR2 is SNEGSKA (reference sequence). V gave up 2 bases and J gave up 14 bases; unmatched junction bases: 9. This CDR3 is built from 12 residues. The CDR3 DNA follows: TGCAGTGCTAGACCTACTAGCGGTCCTGGGTATTTT. This codes for CSARPTSGPGYF.

This chain connects TRBV7-9 to TRBJ1-1, with D perhaps TRBD1 (6 bases). The CDR3 contains 16 residues. The V gene lost 5 bases and the J gene lost 4 bases, with 20 bases spanning the gap. Germline CDR1 SEHNR, CDR2 FQNEAQ (reference sequence). The chain's CDR3 is CASSPPLGGIGTEAFF. CDR3 DNA sequence: TGTGCCAGCAGCCCCCCCTTGGGGGGCATCGGCACTGAAGCTTTCTTT.

CDR3 DNA: TGTGCCAGCAGCTACTCAGAGGAGACCGGGGAGCTGTTTTTT. It yields the protein CASSYSEETGELFF. V gene TRBV7-8 combines with J gene TRBJ2-2; D unclear. Germline CDR1 is SGHVS and CDR2 is FQNEAQ. The CDR3 consists of 14 residues. Between the trimmed V and J ends, which lost 4 bases and 5 bases, there was a span of 11 bases.

This chain uses TRBV12-3 or TRBV12-4 with TRBJ2-1; D gene ambiguous. The V gene lost 3 bases and the J gene lost 2 bases, with 8 bases spanning the gap. The CDR3 covers 14 residues. CDR3 protein: CASSFGETYNEQFF. The CDR3 DNA reads as TGTGCCAGCAGTTTTGGGGAAACCTACAATGAGCAGTTCTTC.

The chain couples TRBV7-8 to TRBJ1-5, with D uncertain. V lost 3 bases, J lost 4 bases, and 13 bases lay in between. From germline, CDR1 is SGHVS and CDR2 FQNEAQ. There are 15 residues in the CDR3. CDR3 DNA sequence: TGTGCCAGCAGCTTGGACTCATTCCCGAATCAGCCCCAGCATTTT. Its translation: CASSLDSFPNQPQHF.

This clonotype has only a few counts. The chain employs TRBV9 and TRBJ2-1, with 8 bases aligning to TRBD2. The CDR3 contains 20 residues. Germline CDR1 and CDR2: SGDLS and YYNGEE. V was pared by 0 bases and J by 7 bases, with 21 bases of the junction left unmatched. The CDR3 here is CASSVDPLFLTSGGPNEQFF. CDR3 nucleotides: TGTGCCAGCAGCGTAGACCCCCTCTTCTTAACCTCGGGGGGGCCGAATGAGCAGTTCTTC. Filled out from reference TRBV9 and TRBJ2-1, the complete variable domain reads DSGVTQTPKHLITATGQRVTLRCSPRSGDLSVYWYQQSLDQGLQFLIQYYNGEERAKGNILERFSAQQFPDLHSELNLSSLELGDSALYFCASSVDPLFLTSGGPNEQFFGPGTRLTVL.

V usage is TRBV5-1 and J usage is TRBJ1-1, with D perhaps matching TRBD1 (6 bases). Germline CDR1 is SGHRS and CDR2 is YFSETQ. The CDR3 runs to 13 residues. Trimming took 2 bases from V and 10 from J, leaving 15 bases between them. The CDR3 DNA reads TGCGCCAGCAGCTTTAGGGGGGAACGGGCAGCTTTCTTT. This translates into CASSFRGERAAFF.

This clonotype was counted only a few times. This sequence joins TRBV27 and TRBJ1-6; D may be TRBD1 (6 bases). Germline V gene lookup returns CDR1 MNHEY and CDR2 SMNVEV (reference sequence). The CDR3 covers 16 residues. V was cut by 8 bases and J by 5 bases, with 19 bases left in between. The CDR3 DNA follows: TGTGCCAGCCTGAAGATCTCGTGGACAGATAATTCACCCCTCCACTTT. Its protein is CASLKISWTDNSPLHF.

This clonotype is labeled medium-sized (0.01 to 0.1%). The rearrangement uses TRBV4-1 and TRBJ2-1, with 9 positions matching TRBD2. The CDR3 is 15 residues long. Germline CDR1 MGHRA, CDR2 YSYEKL. With V trimmed by 3 bases and J by 7 bases, 7 bases remained unmatched. The CDR3 DNA follows: TGCGCCAGCAGCCATATAGCGGGAGATGGGAATGAGCAGTTCTTC. This codes for CASSHIAGDGNEQFF.

The genes are TRBV21-1 and TRBJ2-3; the table calls TRBD2, which could not be checked here. TRBV21-1 is a pseudogene. The CDR3 loop spans 16 amino acids. The CDR3 region is CASSKPSGRLWDTQYF. DNA of the CDR3: TGTGCCAGCAGCAAACCCTCAGGGAGGCTGTGGGATACGCAGTATTTT.

There are a few counts of this clonotype. This chain links TRBV11-2 with TRBJ2-1; 7 nucleotides agree with TRBD1. The CDR3 extends over 17 amino acids. Per germline, CDR1 SGHAT and CDR2 FQNNGV. V dropped 1 base and J dropped 0; count of bases not matched to a gene: 6. CDR3 DNA: TGTGCCAGCAGCTTAGGGCCGGGACAGAGCTCCTACAATGAGCAGTTCTTC. It is translated as CASSLGPGQSSYNEQFF.

V and J are TRBV4-3 and TRBJ2-7, with 9 bases that match TRBD1. The germline CDR1 and CDR2 sequences are LGHNA and YSLEER. The CDR3 covers 15 residues. The trim removed 0 bases at V and 5 bases at J, leaving 5 bases unmatched. The CDR3 sequence: CASSQDWDRVNEQYF. The CDR3 bases are TGCGCCAGCAGCCAAGATTGGGACAGGGTGAACGAGCAGTACTTC.

This clonotype was counted only a few times. The chain is built from TRBV7-2 and TRBJ2-5, with D perhaps matching TRBD1 (6 bases). CDR1 SGHTA and CDR2 FQGNSA come from the germline V gene. V was clipped by 3 bases and J by 2 bases, with 10 bases between them. CDR3 length: 14 amino acids. The CDR3 here is CASSFQQGQETQYF. In DNA, the CDR3 is TGTGCCAGCAGCTTTCAACAGGGACAAGAGACCCAGTACTTC. Complete variable domain (other parts from reference TRBV7-2 and TRBJ2-5): GAGVSQSPSNKVTEKGKDVELRCDPISGHTALYWYRQSLGQGLEFLIYFQGNSAPDKSGLPSDRFSAERTGGSVSTLTIQRTQQEDSAVYLCASSFQQGQETQYFGPGTRLLVL.

This chain links TRBV9 with TRBJ2-2, with 12 bases that match TRBD2. CDR1 and CDR2 (germline): SGDLS, YYNGEE. The V and J ends lost 2 bases and 6 bases, in that order; junction bases with no gene match: 2. The CDR3 totals 15 residues. The CDR3, as DNA: TGTGCCAGCAGCGTGAGACTAGCGGGGGCCGGGGAGCTGTTTTTT. Amino acid sequence: CASSVRLAGAGELFF. The complete variable domain, with remaining parts taken from reference TRBV9 and TRBJ2-2, reads DSGVTQTPKHLITATGQRVTLRCSPRSGDLSVYWYQQSLDQGLQFLIQYYNGEERAKGNILERFSAQQFPDLHSELNLSSLELGDSALYFCASSVRLAGAGELFFGEGSRLTVL.

This clonotype showed up just a few times. V gene TRBV11-2 combines with J gene TRBJ2-1; D gene ambiguous. The V end lost 0 bases, the J end lost 1 base, and 7 bases lay between the germline ends. Germline V gives CDR1 SGHAT, CDR2 FQNNGV. The CDR3 is 15 residues long. As DNA, the CDR3 is TGTGCCAGCAGCTTAGATCCGCAATCCTACAATGAGCAGTTCTTC. This translates into CASSLDPQSYNEQFF.

This clonotype appeared a few times. The chain uses TRBV5-1 and TRBJ2-7; 11 bases agree with TRBD2. V lost 2 bases, J lost 4 bases, and 2 bases stayed unmatched. Per the germline V gene, CDR1 is SGHRS and CDR2 is YFSETQ. The CDR3 spans 14 residues. CDR3 region: CASSFASGGYEQYF. As DNA, the CDR3 is TGCGCCAGCAGCTTTGCTAGCGGGGGGTACGAGCAGTACTTC. The full variable domain, rest sourced from reference TRBV5-1 and TRBJ2-7, is KAGVTQTPRYLIKTRGQQVTLSCSPISGHRSVSWYQQTPGQGLQFLFEYFSETQRNKGNFPGRFSGRQFSNSRSEMNVSTLELGDSALYLCASSFASGGYEQYFGPGTRLTVT.

The chain links TRBV7-8 to TRBJ2-5; D possibly uses TRBD1 or TRBD2 (5 bases each). CDR1 and CDR2 from the germline V gene are SGHVS and FQNEAQ. V was shortened by 7 bases and J by 1 base, with 31 bases between the two germline ends. The CDR3 totals 20 residues. CDR3 region: CASNPQRGRRFISRQETQYF. Written as DNA, the CDR3 is TGTGCCAGCAACCCTCAACGGGGCAGGAGGTTCATATCGCGCCAAGAGACCCAGTACTTC. The whole variable domain, remainder taken from reference TRBV7-8 and TRBJ2-5, is GAGVSQSPRYKVAKRGQDVALRCDPISGHVSLFWYQQALGQGPEFLTYFQNEAQLDKSGLPSDRFFAERPEGSVSTLKIQRTQQEDSAVYLCASNPQRGRRFISRQETQYFGPGTRLLVL.

The chain couples TRBV7-2 to TRBJ2-5; no clear D. The germline V gene has CDR1 SGHTA and CDR2 FQGNSA. The CDR3 length is 13 residues. Trimming cost V 6 bases and J 5 bases, with 13 bases left between them. CDR3 bases: TGTGCCAGCAGTCGATCGCCTGCGGAGACCCAGTACTTC. Translated, it gives CASSRSPAETQYF.

The gene calls are TRBV2 and TRBJ1-5; 9 nucleotides align to TRBD1. With V trimmed by 4 bases and J by 2 bases, 6 bases remained unmatched. This CDR3 contains 16 residues. Per germline, CDR1 SNHLY and CDR2 FYNNEI. As DNA, the CDR3 is TGTGCCAGCAGTGTGGGACAGGGTAAGGGCAATCAGCCCCAGCATTTT. Protein: CASSVGQGKGNQPQHF.

This clonotype was seen only a few times. This chain joins TRBV6-5 and TRBJ2-7; 10 nucleotides line up with TRBD1. Germline CDR1 is MNHEY and CDR2 is SVGAGI. The CDR3 is made up of 14 amino acids. Trimming removed 6 bases from V and 3 bases from J; junction bases left unmatched: 5. CDR3 sequence reads: CASRGQGKNYEQYF. The DNA for the CDR3 is TGTGCCAGCAGGGGACAGGGGAAGAACTACGAGCAGTACTTC.

The sample holds a few counts of this clonotype. The chain links TRBV20-1 to TRBJ1-3; D unresolved. This CDR3 comprises 13 residues. Germline CDR1 and CDR2: DFQATT and SNEGSKA (reference sequence). V lost 2 bases to trimming and J lost 2 bases, with 7 bases between them. The CDR3: CSARQVTGNTIYF. Here the CDR3 DNA reads TGCAGTGCTAGACAGGTTACTGGAAACACCATATATTTT.

This chain connects TRBV2 to TRBJ2-5, with a tentative D call TRBD1 (5 bases). Looked up from germline, CDR1 is SNHLY and CDR2 is FYNNEI. Deletions cut 4 bases from V and 7 bases from J, with 16 bases between. The CDR3 sequence is 14 residues long. The CDR3: CASSVLAGQGTQYF. CDR3 DNA sequence: TGTGCCAGCAGTGTTTTGGCAGGCCAGGGGACCCAGTACTTC.